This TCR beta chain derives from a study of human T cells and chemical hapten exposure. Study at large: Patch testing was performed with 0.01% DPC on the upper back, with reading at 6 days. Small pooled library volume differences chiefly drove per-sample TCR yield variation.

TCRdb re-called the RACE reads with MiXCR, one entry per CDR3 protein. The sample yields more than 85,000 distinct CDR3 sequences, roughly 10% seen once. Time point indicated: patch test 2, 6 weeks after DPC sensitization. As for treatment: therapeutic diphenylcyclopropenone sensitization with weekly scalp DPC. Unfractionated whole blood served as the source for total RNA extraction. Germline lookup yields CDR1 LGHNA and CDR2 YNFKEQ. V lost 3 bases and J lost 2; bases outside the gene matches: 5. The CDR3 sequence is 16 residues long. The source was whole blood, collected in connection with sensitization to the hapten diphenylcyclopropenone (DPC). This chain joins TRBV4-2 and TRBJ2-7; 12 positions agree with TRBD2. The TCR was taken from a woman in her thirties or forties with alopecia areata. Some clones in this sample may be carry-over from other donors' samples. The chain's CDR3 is CASSQAGLAGPYEQYF. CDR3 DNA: TGTGCCAGCAGCCAGGCGGGACTAGCGGGCCCCTACGAGCAGTACTTC.